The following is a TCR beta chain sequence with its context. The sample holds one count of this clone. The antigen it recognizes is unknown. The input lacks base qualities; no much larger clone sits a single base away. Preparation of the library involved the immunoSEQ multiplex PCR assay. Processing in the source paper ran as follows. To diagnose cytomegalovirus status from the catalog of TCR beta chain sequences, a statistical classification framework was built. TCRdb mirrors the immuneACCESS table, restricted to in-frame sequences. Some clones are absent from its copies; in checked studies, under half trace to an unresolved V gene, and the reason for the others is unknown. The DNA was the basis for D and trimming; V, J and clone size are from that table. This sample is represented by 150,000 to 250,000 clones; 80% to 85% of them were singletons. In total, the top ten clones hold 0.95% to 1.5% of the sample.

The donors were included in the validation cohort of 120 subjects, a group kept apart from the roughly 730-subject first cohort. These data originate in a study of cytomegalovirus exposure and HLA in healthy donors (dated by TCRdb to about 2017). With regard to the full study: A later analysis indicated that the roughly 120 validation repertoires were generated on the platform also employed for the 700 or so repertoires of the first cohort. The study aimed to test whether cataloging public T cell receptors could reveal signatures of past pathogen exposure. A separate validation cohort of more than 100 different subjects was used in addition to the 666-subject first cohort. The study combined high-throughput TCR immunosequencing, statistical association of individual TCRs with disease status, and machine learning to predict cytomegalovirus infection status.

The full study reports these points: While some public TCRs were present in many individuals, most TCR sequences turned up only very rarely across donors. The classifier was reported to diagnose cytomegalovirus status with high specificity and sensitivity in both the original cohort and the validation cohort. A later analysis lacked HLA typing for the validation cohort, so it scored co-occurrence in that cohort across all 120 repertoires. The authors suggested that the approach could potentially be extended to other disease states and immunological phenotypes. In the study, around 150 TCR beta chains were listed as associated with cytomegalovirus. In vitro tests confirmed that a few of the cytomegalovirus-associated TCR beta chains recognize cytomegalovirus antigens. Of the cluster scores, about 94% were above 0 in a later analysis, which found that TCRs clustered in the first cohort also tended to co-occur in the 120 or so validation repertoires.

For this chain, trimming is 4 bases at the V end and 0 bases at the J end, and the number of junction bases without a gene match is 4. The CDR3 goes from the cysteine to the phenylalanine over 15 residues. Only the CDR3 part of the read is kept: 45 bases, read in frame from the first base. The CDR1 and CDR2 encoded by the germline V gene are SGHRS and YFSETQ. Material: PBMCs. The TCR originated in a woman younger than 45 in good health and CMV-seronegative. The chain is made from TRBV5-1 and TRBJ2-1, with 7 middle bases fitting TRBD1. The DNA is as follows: TGCGCCAGCAGCCCCGACAGGGTCTCCTACAATGAGCAGTTCTTC. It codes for CASSPDRVSYNEQFF.